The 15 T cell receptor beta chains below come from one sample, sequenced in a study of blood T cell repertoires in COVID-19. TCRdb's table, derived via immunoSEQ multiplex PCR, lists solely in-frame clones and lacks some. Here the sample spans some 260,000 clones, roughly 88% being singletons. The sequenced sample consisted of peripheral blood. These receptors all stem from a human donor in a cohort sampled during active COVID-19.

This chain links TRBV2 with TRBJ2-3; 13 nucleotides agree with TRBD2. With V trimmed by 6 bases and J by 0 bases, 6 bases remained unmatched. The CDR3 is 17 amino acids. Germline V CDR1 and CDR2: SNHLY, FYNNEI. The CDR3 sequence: CASSAGTSGTSTDTQYF. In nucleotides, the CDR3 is TGTGCCAGCAGCGCCGGGACTAGCGGGACTAGCACAGATACGCAGTATTTT.

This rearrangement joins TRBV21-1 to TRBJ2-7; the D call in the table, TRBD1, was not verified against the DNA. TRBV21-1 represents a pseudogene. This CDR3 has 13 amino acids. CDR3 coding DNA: TGTGCCAGCGAGGGGGTTTTGTCCTACGAGCAGTACTTC. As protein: CASEGVLSYEQYF.

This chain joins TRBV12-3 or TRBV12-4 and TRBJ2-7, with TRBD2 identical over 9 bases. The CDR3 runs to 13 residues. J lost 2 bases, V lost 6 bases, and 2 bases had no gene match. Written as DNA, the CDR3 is TGTGCCAGCAGGACTAGCGGAACCTACGAGCAGTACTTC. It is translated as CASRTSGTYEQYF.

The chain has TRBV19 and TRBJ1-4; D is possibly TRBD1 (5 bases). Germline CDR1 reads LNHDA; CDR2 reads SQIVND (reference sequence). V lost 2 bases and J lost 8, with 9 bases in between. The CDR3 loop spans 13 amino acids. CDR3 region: CASSISQGEKLFF. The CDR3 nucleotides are TGTGCCAGTAGTATATCCCAGGGCGAAAAACTGTTTTTT.

The CDR3 reads CASSSEGRGFYEQYF. CDR3 sequence (DNA): TGTGCCAGCAGTTCGGAGGGGCGAGGTTTCTACGAGCAGTACTTC. This chain uses TRBV6-5 with TRBJ2-7; TRBD2 might be the D (6 bases). Germline V gene lookup returns CDR1 MNHEY and CDR2 SVGAGI. Trimming took off 4 bases at V and 3 bases at J, with 16 bases between the two ends. The CDR3 extends over 15 amino acids.

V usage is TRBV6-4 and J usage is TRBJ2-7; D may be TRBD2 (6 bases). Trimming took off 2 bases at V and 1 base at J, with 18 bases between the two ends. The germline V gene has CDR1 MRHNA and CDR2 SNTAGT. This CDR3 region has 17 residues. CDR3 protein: CASSDTGRLDSSYEQYF. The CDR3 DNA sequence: TGTGCCAGCAGTGACACCGGGAGACTGGACTCTTCCTACGAGCAGTACTTC.

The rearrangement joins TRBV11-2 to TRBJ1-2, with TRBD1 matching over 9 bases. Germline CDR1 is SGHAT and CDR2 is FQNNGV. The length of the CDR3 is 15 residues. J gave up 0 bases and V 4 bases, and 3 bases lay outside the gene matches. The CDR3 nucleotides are TGTGCCAGCAGCTCACGACAGGGGGCTAACTATGGCTACACCTTC. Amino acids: CASSSRQGANYGYTF.

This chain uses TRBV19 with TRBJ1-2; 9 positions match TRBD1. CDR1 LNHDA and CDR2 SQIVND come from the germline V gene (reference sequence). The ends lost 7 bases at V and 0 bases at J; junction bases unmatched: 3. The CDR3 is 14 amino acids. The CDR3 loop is CASTRQGANYGYTF. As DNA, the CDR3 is TGTGCCAGTACTAGACAGGGGGCTAACTATGGCTACACCTTC.

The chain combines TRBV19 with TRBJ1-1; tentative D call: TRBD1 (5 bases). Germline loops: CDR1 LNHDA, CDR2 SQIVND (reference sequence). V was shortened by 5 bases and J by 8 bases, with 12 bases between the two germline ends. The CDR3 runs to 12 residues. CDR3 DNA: TGTGCCAGTAGTGCAACACGGGGGGAAGCTTTCTTT. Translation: CASSATRGEAFF.

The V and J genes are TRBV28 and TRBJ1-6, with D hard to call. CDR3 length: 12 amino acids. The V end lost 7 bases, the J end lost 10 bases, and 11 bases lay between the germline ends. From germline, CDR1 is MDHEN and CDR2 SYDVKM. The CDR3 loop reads CASMKGDSPLHF. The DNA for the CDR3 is TGTGCCAGCATGAAGGGAGACTCACCCCTCCACTTT. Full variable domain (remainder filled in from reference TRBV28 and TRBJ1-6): DVKVTQSSRYLVKRTGEKVFLECVQDMDHENMFWYRQDPGLGLRLIYFSYDVKMKEKGDIPEGYSVSREKKERFSLILESASTNQTSMYLCASMKGDSPLHFGNGTRLTVT.

The CDR3 sequence: CASSLEENSPLHF. The CDR3 nucleotides read TGTGCCAGCAGCTTAGAAGAGAATTCACCCCTCCACTTT. V and J are TRBV7-2 and TRBJ1-6; D is undetermined. The CDR3 is 13 amino acids. Germline CDR1 reads SGHTA; CDR2 reads FQGNSA. Between the trimmed V and J ends, which lost 1 base and 7 bases, there was a span of 5 bases. Complete variable domain (other parts from reference TRBV7-2 and TRBJ1-6): GAGVSQSPSNKVTEKGKDVELRCDPISGHTALYWYRQSLGQGLEFLIYFQGNSAPDKSGLPSDRFSAERTGGSVSTLTIQRTQQEDSAVYLCASSLEENSPLHFGNGTRLTVT.

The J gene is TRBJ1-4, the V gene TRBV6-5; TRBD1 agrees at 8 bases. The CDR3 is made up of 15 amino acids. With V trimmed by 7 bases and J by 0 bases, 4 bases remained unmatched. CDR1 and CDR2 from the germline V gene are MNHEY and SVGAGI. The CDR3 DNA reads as TGTGCCAGCAAACGGACAGGGTCAACTAATGAAAAACTGTTTTTT. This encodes CASKRTGSTNEKLFF.

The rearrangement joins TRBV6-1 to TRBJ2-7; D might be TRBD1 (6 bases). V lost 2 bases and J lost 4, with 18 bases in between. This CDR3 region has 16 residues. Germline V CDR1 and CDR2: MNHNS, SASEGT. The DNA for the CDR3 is TGTGCCAGCAGTGAAATGGGCGGACAGCCTTCATACGAGCAGTACTTC. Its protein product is CASSEMGGQPSYEQYF.

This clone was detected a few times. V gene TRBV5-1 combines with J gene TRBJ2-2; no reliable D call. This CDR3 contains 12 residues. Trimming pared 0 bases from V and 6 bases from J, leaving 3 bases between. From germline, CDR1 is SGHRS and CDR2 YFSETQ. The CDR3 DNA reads TGCGCCAGCAGCTTGGCGTCCGGGGAGCTGTTTTTT. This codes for CASSLASGELFF. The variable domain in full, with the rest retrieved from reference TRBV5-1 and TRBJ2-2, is KAGVTQTPRYLIKTRGQQVTLSCSPISGHRSVSWYQQTPGQGLQFLFEYFSETQRNKGNFPGRFSGRQFSNSRSEMNVSTLELGDSALYLCASSLASGELFFGEGSRLTVL.

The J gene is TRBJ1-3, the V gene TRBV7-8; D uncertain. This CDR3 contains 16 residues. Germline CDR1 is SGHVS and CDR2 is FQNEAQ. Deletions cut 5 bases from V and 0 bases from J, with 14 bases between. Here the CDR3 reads CASSDRPSGSGNTIYF. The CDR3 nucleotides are TGTGCCAGCAGCGACCGACCTTCAGGCTCTGGAAACACCATATATTTT. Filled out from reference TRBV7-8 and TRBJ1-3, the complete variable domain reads GAGVSQSPRYKVAKRGQDVALRCDPISGHVSLFWYQQALGQGPEFLTYFQNEAQLDKSGLPSDRFFAERPEGSVSTLKIQRTQQEDSAVYLCASSDRPSGSGNTIYFGEGSWLTVV.